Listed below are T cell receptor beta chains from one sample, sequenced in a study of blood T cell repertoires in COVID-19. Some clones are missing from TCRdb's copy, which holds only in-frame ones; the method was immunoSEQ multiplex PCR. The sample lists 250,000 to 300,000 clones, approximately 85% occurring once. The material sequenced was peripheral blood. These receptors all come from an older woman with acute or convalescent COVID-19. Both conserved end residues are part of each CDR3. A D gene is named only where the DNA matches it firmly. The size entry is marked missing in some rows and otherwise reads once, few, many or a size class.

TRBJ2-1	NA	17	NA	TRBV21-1	CASSPWTSGGDYNEQFF	TGTGCCAGCAGCCCCTGGACTAGCGGGGGGGATTACAATGAGCAGTTCTTC
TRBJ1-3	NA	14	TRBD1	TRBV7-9	CASSRQGDGNTIYF	TGTGCCAGCAGCCGACAGGGGGACGGAAACACCATATATTTT
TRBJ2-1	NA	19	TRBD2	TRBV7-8	CATRGGASGGASSYNEQFF	TGTGCCACCCGCGGGGGGGCTAGCGGGGGTGCGAGCTCCTACAATGAGCAGTTCTTC
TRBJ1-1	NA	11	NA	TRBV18	CASSGETEAFF	TGTGCCAGCTCAGGAGAGACTGAAGCTTTCTTT
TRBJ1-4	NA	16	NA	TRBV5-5	CASSSTVGATNEKLFF	TGTGCCAGCAGTTCAACCGTCGGGGCAACTAATGAAAAACTGTTTTTT
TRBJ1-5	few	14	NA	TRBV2	CASSLARGNQPQHF	TGTGCCAGCAGTTTAGCCAGGGGCAATCAGCCCCAGCATTTT
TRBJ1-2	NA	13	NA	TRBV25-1	CASSEGPRRGYTF	TGTGCCAGCAGTGAAGGGCCCCGGAGGGGCTACACCTTC
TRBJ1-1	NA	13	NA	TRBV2	CASSGQQGTEAFF	TGTGCCAGCAGTGGGCAGCAGGGGACTGAAGCTTTCTTT
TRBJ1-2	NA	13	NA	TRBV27	CASSLRGSDGYTF	TGTGCCAGCAGCTTACGGGGGTCCGATGGCTACACCTTC
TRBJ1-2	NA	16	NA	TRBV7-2	CASSLPGAGGSYGYTF	TGTGCCAGCAGCCTACCCGGGGCCGGGGGGTCGTATGGCTACACCTTC
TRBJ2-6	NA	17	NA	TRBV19	CASSHLRRSSGANVLTF	TGTGCCAGTAGTCACCTCAGACGGAGCTCTGGGGCCAACGTCCTGACTTTC
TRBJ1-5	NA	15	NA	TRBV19	CASSVNRGGNQPQHF	TGTGCCAGTTCTGTAAATCGCGGGGGCAATCAGCCCCAGCATTTT
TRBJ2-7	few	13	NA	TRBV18	CASSESGFYEQYF	TGTGCCAGCTCAGAAAGCGGATTCTACGAGCAGTACTTC
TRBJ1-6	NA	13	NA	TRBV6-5	CASSPLGSSPLHF	TGTGCCAGCAGTCCCCTAGGGAGTTCACCCCTCCACTTT
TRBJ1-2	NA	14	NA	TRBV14	CASSQEPGGRGYTF	TGTGCCAGCAGCCAAGAGCCAGGCGGGCGCGGCTACACCTTC
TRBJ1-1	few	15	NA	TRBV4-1	CASSQDHRKNTEAFF	TGCGCCAGCAGCCAAGATCACAGAAAGAACACTGAAGCTTTCTTT
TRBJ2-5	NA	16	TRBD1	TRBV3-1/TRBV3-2	CASSQRGTGGSETQYF	TGTGCCAGCAGCCAAAGGGGGACAGGGGGCTCAGAGACCCAGTACTTC
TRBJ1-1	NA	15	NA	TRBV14	CASSPLGGAYTEAFF	TGTGCCAGCAGCCCCTTAGGGGGGGCGTACACTGAAGCTTTCTTT
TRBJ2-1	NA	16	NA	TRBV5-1	CASSLGWTTPYNEQFF	TGCGCCAGCAGCTTGGGCTGGACAACCCCCTACAATGAGCAGTTCTTC
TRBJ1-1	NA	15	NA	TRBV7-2	CASSSQVGRGAEAFF	TGTGCCAGCAGCTCCCAGGTGGGTCGGGGGGCTGAAGCTTTCTTT
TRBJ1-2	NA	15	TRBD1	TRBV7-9	CASSPSRQGANGYTF	TGTGCCAGCAGCCCGTCGAGGCAGGGGGCCAACGGCTACACCTTC
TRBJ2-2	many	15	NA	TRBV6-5	CASSYSLAGAGELFF	TGTGCCAGCAGTTACTCGCTGGCAGGGGCCGGGGAGCTGTTTTTT
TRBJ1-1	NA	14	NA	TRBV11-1	CASSFLLGNTEAFF	TGTGCCAGCAGCTTTTTGCTAGGAAACACTGAAGCTTTCTTT
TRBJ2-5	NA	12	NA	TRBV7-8	CASSLRGETQYF	TGTGCCAGCAGCCTCCGGGGGGAGACCCAGTACTTC
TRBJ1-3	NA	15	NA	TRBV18	CASSPTDASGNTIYF	TGTGCCAGCTCACCTACAGACGCCTCTGGAAACACCATATATTTT
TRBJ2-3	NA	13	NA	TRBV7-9	CASSLSRGDTQYF	TGTGCCAGCAGCTTATCTCGAGGGGATACGCAGTATTTT
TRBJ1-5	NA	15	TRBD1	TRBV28	CASSPPRGQGQPQHF	TGTGCCAGCAGTCCCCCCAGGGGGCAGGGTCAGCCCCAGCATTTT
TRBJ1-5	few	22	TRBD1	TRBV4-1	CASSYSPQRGGGGLYSNQPQHF	TGCGCCAGCAGCTACAGCCCCCAGAGAGGGGGCGGAGGGCTTTATAGCAATCAGCCCCAGCATTTT
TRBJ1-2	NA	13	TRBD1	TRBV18	CASSPDRDYGYTF	TGTGCCAGCTCACCAGACAGGGATTATGGCTACACCTTC
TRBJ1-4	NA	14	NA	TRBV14	CASSRTGDGEKLFF	TGTGCCAGCAGCCGGACGGGGGACGGGGAAAAACTGTTTTTT
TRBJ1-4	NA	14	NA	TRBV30	CAWALGALNEKLFF	TGTGCCTGGGCCTTAGGGGCCCTTAATGAAAAACTGTTTTTT
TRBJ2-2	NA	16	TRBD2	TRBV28	CASGRHGTGGSGELFF	TGTGCCAGCGGGCGGCATGGGACGGGGGGATCCGGGGAGCTGTTTTTT
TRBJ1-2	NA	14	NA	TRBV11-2	CASSPGGLRGGYTF	TGTGCCAGCAGCCCCGGGGGACTTCGTGGTGGCTACACCTTC
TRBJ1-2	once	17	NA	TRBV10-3	CAISESEARGYLSGYTF	TGTGCCATCAGTGAGTCGGAAGCGAGGGGGTATTTAAGTGGCTACACCTTC
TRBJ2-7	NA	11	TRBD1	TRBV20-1	CSAQGAWEQYF	TGCAGTGCGCAGGGGGCGTGGGAGCAGTACTTC
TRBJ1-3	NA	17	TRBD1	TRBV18	CASSPPGQTISGNTIYF	TGTGCCAGCTCACCACCGGGACAGACCATCTCTGGAAACACCATATATTTT
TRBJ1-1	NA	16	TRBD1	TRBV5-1	CASSLLGQTQNTEAFF	TGCGCCAGCAGCTTGCTGGGACAGACCCAGAACACTGAAGCTTTCTTT
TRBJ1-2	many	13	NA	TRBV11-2	CASSLKGLRGYTF	TGTGCCAGCAGCTTAAAGGGGCTGAGGGGCTACACCTTC
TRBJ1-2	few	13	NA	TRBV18	CASSPNGDYGYTF	TGTGCCAGCTCACCAAATGGAGACTATGGCTACACCTTC
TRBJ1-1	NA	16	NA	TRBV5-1	CASSFLEGGRKTEAFF	TGCGCCAGCAGCTTCCTGGAGGGAGGTCGGAAAACTGAAGCTTTCTTT
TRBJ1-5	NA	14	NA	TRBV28	CASSFDQTNQPQHF	TGTGCCAGCAGTTTTGACCAGACTAATCAGCCCCAGCATTTT
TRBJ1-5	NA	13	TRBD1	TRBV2	CATGGQGGQPQHF	TGTGCCACCGGGGGACAGGGAGGTCAGCCCCAGCATTTT
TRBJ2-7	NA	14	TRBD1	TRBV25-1	CASSAGQGGDEQYF	TGTGCCAGCAGTGCCGGACAGGGTGGCGACGAGCAGTACTTC
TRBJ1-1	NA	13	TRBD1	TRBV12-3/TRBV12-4	CASSSQGDTEAFF	TGTGCCAGCAGCTCCCAGGGGGACACTGAAGCTTTCTTT
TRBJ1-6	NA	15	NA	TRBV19	CASTKGGPNYSPLHF	TGTGCCAGTACCAAGGGAGGGCCCAATTATTCACCCCTCCACTTT
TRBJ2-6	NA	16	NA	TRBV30	CAWTGAVNSGANVLTF	TGTGCCTGGACAGGGGCTGTGAACTCTGGGGCCAACGTCCTGACTTTC
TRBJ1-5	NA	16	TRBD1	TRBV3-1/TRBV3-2	CASSQGTVISNQPQHF	TGTGCCAGCAGCCAGGGGACAGTTATTAGCAATCAGCCCCAGCATTTT
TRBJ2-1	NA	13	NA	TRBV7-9	CASSARLGNEQFF	TGTGCCAGCAGCGCCCGACTGGGCAATGAGCAGTTCTTC
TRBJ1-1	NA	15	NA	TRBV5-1	CASSFDQGRQTEAFF	TGCGCCAGCAGCTTCGACCAGGGGCGGCAGACTGAAGCTTTCTTT
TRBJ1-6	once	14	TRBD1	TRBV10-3	CAISEGQGDSPLHF	TGTGCCATCAGTGAGGGACAGGGAGACTCACCCCTCCACTTT
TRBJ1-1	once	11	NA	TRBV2	CASSVDSEAFF	TGTGCCAGCAGTGTGGACAGTGAAGCTTTCTTT
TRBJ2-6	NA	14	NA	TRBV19	CASSPRTGANVLTF	TGTGCCAGTAGTCCCAGAACCGGGGCCAACGTCCTGACTTTC
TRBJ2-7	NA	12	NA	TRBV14	CASSPWPGEQYF	TGTGCCAGCAGCCCTTGGCCGGGCGAGCAGTACTTC
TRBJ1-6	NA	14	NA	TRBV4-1	CASSQDWQGAPLHF	TGCGCCAGCAGCCAAGATTGGCAGGGCGCACCCCTCCACTTT
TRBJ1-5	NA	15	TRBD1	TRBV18	CASSGQVLNNQPQHF	TGTGCCAGCTCCGGACAGGTGTTGAACAATCAGCCCCAGCATTTT